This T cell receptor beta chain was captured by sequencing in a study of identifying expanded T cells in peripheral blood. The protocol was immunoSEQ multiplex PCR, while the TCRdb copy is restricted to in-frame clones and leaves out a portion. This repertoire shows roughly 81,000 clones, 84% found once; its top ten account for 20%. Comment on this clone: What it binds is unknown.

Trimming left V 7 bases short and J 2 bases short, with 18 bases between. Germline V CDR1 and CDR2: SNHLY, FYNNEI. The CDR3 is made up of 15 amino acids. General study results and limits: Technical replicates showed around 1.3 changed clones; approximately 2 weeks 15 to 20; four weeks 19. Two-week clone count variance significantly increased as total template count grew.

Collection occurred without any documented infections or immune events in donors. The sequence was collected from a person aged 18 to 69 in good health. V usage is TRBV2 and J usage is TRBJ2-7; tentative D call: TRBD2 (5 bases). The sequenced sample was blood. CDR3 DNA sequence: TGTGCCAGCAAAGGAAGGACGCTGGAGGCCTACGAGCAGTACTTC. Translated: CASKGRTLEAYEQYF. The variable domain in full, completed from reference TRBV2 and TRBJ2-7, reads EPEVTQTPSHQVTQMGQEVILRCVPISNHLYFYWYRQILGQKVEFLVSFYNNEISEKSEIFDDQFSVERPDGSNFTLKIRSTKLEDSAMYFCASKGRTLEAYEQYFGPGTRLTVT.